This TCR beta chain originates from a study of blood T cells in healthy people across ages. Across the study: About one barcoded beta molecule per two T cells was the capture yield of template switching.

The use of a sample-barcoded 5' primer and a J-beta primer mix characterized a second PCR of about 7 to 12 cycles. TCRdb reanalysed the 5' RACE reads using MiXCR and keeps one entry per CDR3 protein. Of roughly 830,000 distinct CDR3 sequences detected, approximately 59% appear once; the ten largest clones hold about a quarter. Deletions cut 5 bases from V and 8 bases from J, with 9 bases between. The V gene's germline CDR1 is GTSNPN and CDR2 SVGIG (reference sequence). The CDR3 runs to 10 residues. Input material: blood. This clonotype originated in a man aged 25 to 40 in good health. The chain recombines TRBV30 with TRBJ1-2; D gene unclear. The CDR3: CAWAGEGYTF. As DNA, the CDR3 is TGTGCCTGGGCCGGGGAAGGCTACACCTTC. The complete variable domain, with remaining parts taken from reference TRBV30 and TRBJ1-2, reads SQTIHQWPATLVQPVGSPLSLECTVEGTSNPNLYWYRQAAGRGLQLLFYSVGIGQISSEVPQNLSASRPQDRQFILSSKKLLLSDSGFYLCAWAGEGYTFGSGTRLTVV.